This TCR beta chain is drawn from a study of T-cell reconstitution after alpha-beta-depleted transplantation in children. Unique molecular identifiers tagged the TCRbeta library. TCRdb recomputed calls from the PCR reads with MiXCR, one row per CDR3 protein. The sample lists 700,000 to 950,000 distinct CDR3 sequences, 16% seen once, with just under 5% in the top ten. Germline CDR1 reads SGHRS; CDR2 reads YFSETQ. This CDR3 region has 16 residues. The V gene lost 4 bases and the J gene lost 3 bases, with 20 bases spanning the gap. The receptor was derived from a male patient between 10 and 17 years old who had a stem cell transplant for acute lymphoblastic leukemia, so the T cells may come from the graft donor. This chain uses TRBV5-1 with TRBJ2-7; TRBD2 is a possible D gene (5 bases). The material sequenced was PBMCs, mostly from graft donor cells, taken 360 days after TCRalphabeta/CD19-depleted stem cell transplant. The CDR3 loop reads CASSPPLGAVFYEQYF. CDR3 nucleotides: TGCGCCAGCAGCCCTCCCCTGGGAGCGGTATTCTACGAGCAGTACTTC. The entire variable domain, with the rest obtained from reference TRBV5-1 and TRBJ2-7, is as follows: KAGVTQTPRYLIKTRGQQVTLSCSPISGHRSVSWYQQTPGQGLQFLFEYFSETQRNKGNFPGRFSGRQFSNSRSEMNVSTLELGDSALYLCASSPPLGAVFYEQYFGPGTRLTVT.